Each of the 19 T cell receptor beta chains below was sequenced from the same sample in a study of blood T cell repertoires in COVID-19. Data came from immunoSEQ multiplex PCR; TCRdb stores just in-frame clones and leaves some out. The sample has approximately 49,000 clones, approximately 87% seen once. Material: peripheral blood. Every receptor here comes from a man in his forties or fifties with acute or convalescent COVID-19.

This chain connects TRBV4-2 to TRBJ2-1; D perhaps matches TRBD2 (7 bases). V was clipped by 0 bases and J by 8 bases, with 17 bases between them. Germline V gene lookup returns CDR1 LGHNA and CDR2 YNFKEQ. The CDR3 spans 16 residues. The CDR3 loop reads CASSQDWGGPRDEQFF. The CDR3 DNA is TGTGCCAGCAGCCAAGATTGGGGGGGGCCCAGGGATGAGCAGTTCTTC.

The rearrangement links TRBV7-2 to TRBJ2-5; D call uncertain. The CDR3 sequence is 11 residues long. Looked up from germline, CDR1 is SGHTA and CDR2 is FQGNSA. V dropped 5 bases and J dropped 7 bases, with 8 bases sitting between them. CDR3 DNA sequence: TGTGCCAGCAGCCCCCTTAGGACCCAGTACTTC. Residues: CASSPLRTQYF.

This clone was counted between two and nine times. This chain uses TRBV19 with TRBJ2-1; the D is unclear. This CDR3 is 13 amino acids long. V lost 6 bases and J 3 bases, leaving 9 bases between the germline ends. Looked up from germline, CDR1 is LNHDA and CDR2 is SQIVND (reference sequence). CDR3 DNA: TGTGCCAGTAGGACCACAGACTACAATGAGCAGTTCTTC. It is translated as CASRTTDYNEQFF.

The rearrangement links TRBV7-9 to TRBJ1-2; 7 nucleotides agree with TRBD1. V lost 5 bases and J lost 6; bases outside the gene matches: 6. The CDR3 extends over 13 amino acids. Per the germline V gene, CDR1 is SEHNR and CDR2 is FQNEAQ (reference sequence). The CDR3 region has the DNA TGTGCCAGCAGCCCCACAGGGGCGAATGGCTACACCTTC. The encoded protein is CASSPTGANGYTF.

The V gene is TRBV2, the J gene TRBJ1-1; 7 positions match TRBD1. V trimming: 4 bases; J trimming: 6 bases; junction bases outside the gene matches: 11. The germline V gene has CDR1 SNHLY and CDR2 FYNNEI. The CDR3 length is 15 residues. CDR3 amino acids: CASSGWDSKRAEAFF. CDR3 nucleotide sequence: TGTGCCAGCAGTGGATGGGACAGTAAGCGGGCTGAAGCTTTCTTT.

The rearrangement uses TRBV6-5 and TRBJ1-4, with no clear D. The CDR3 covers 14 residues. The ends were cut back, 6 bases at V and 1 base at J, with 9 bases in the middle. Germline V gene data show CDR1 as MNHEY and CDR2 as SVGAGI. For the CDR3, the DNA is TGTGCCAGCAGCGTGACAAAAACTAATGAAAAACTGTTTTTT. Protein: CASSVTKTNEKLFF.

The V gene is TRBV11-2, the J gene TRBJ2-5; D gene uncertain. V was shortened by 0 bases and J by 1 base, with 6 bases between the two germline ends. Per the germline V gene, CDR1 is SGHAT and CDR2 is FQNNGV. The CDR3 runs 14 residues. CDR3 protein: CASSLESSQETQYF. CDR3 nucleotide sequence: TGTGCCAGCAGCTTAGAATCCAGCCAAGAGACCCAGTACTTC.

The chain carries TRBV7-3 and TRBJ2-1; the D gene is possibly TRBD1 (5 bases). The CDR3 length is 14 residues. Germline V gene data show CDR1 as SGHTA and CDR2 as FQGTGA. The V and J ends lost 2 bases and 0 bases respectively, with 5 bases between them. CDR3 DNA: TGTGCCAGCAGCTTACAGGGCTCCTACAATGAGCAGTTCTTC. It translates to CASSLQGSYNEQFF.

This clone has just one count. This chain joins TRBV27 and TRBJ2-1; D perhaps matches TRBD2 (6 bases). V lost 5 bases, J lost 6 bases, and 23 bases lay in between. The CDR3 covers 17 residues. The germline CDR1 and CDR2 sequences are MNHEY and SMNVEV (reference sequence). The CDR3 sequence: CASSLILATWAPNEQFF. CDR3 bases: TGTGCCAGCAGTCTCATCCTAGCGACATGGGCCCCCAATGAGCAGTTCTTC.

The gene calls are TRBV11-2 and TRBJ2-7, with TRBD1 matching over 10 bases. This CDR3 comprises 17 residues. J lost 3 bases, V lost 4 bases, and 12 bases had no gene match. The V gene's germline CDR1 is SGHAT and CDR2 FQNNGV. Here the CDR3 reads CASSSNPGQGLFYEQYF. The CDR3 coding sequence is TGTGCCAGCAGCTCCAATCCGGGACAGGGGTTATTCTACGAGCAGTACTTC.

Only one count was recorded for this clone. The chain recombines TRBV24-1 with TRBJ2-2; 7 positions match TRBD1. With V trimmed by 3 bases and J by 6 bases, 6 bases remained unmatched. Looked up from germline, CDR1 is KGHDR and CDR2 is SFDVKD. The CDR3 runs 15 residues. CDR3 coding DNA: TGTGCCACCAGTGATCTGTACAGGGGCGCCGGGGAGCTGTTTTTT. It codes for CATSDLYRGAGELFF.

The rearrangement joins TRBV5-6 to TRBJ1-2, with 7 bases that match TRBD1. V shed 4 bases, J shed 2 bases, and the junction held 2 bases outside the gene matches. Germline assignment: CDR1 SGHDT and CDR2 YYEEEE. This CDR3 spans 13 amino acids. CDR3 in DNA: TGTGCCAGCAGCCAGGGACAGAACTATGGCTACACCTTC. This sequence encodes CASSQGQNYGYTF.

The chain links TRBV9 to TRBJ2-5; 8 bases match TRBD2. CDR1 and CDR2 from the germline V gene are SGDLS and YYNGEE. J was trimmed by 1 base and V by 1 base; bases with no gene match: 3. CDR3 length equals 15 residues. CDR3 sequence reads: CASSVSGSVQETQYF. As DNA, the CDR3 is TGTGCCAGCAGCGTAAGCGGGAGTGTCCAAGAGACCCAGTACTTC.

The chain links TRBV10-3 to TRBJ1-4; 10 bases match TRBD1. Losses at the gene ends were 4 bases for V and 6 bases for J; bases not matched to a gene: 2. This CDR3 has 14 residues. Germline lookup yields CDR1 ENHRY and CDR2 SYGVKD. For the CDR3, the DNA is TGTGCCATCAGTGGGGACAGGGGTGATGAAAAACTGTTTTTT. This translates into CAISGDRGDEKLFF.

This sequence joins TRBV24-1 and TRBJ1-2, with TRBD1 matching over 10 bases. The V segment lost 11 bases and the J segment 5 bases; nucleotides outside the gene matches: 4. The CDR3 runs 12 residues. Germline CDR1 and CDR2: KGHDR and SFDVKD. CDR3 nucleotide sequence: TGTGCCAAGGGGGACAGGGGATATGGCTACACCTTC. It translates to CAKGDRGYGYTF.

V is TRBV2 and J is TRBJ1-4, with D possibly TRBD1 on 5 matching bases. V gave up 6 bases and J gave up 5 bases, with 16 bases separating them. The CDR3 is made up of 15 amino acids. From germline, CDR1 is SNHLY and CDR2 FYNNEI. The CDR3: CASRDTTARNEKLFF. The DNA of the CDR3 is TGTGCCAGCAGAGATACGACAGCCCGAAATGAAAAACTGTTTTTT. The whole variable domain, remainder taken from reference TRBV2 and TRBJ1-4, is EPEVTQTPSHQVTQMGQEVILRCVPISNHLYFYWYRQILGQKVEFLVSFYNNEISEKSEIFDDQFSVERPDGSNFTLKIRSTKLEDSAMYFCASRDTTARNEKLFFGSGTQLSVL.

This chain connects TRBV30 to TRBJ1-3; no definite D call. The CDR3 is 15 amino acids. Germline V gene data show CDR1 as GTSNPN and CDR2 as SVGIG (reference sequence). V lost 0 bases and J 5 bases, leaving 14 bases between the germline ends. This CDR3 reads CAWSVLSGQRNTIYF. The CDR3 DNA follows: TGTGCCTGGAGTGTACTCAGTGGGCAGAGAAACACCATATATTTT.

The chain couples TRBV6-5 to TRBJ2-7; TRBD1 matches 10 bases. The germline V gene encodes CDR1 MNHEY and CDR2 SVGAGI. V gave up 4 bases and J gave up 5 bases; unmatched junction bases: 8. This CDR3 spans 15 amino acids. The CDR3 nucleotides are TGTGCCAGCAGTTTAGGGGACAGGGGATATGACGAGCAGTACTTC. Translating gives CASSLGDRGYDEQYF.

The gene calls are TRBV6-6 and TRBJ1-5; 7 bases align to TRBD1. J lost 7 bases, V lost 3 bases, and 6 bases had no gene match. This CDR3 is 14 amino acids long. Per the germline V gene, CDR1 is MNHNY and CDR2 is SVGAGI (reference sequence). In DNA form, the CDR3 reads TGTGCCAGCAGTTATTACACAGGGGTCCAGCCCCAGCATTTT. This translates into CASSYYTGVQPQHF.